Below, one T cell receptor (beta chain) is given with its context. The record originates from a study of control samples from healthy donors and cancer patients. Measured with immunoSEQ multiplex PCR; TCRdb has only the in-frame clones, and not every one. The data show more than 150,000 clones, with around 93% seen just once and almost 1.5% held by the top ten. The CDR3 contains 14 residues. Germline V CDR1 and CDR2: SNHLY, FYNNEI. Trimming cost V 8 bases and J 2 bases; bases outside gene matches: 0. This sequence originates from a man between 18 and 35 years old in good health. The sample comprised blood. V is TRBV2 and J is TRBJ2-7, with TRBD2 matching 16 bases. DNA for the CDR3: TGTGCCAGCGGGACTAGCGGGGGGGCCTACGAGCAGTACTTC. Its translation is CASGTSGGAYEQYF.